This entry describes one T cell receptor beta chain. Its antigen is still unknown. The sample holds no much larger clone one base away, and base qualities are not on file. The data stem from a study of graft-versus-host responses after intestinal transplantation (dated by TCRdb to the early 2020s). For the study in its entirety: Recipients received multivisceral, liver-intestinal, or isolated intestinal transplants. Alloreactive clones were identified by sequencing pre-transplant mixed lymphocyte reaction products and comparing them with unstimulated pre-transplant donor and recipient T cells. Every recipient was given anti-thymocyte globulin induction, followed by around three years of maintenance tacrolimus and steroids. A cohort of around 25 intestinal transplant recipients, including one retransplant, was enrolled, and a few patients lacking pretransplant specimens were excluded. Donor T cell macrochimerism was defined as a peak of at least 4% donor T cells among recipient peripheral blood mononuclear cells. Bulk TCR-beta CDR3 sequencing was used to track graft-versus-host and host-versus-graft alloreactive T cell clones in the graft, circulation and bone marrow after intestinal transplantation. Instead of going to the commercial service, samples from a few later patients were sequenced in-house on an Illumina MiSeq and processed with MiXCR.

Results and caveats for the whole study, not just this receptor: The relatively low number and heterogeneity of intestinal transplant patients limited the conclusions. Early after transplant, declines in HvG clones were associated with peak levels of circulating GvH clones. Patients with donor T cell macrochimerism had high GvH to HvG T cell clonal ratios in their allografts. GvH clones turned up in recipient bone marrow, with some appearing earlier in ileal mucosa or blood, a pattern consistent with an intestinal mucosal origin.

The CDR3 has 15 amino acids, counting the end cysteine and phenylalanine. Only CDR3 DNA remains: 45 bases, in frame from the first base. The germline V gene gives CDR1 as SGHTA and CDR2 as FQGTGA. The junction shows trimming of 0 bases on V and 2 bases on J, plus 7 bases between the germline ends. The library was produced with the immunoSEQ multiplex PCR assay. For most patients, genomic DNA was isolated using the Qiagen DNeasy Blood and Tissue Kit and was shipped frozen to Adaptive Biotechnologies for TCR sequencing. For most patients, high-throughput TCR-beta CDR3 sequencing of genomic DNA was performed by Adaptive Biotechnologies. As for how the authors treated the data: Adaptive's ImmunoSEQ software was the source of the TCR sequencing data for around 20 patients, while a few other patients were processed with MiXCR and VDJtools. To correct CD4 versus CD8 sorting errors, sequences present in both subsets at a frequency ratio below 5:1 were removed. Because the origin of CDR3 nucleotide sequences shared between donor and recipient could not be assigned, those sequences were removed. To be classed as alloreactive, a clone needed at least 2-fold expansion over unstimulated cells and a minimum CFSE-low frequency of 0.002% (template counts) or 0.001% (read counts). Clones detected in sequenced pre-transplant spleen, lymph node, or MLR CFSE-low populations of the donor or recipient were defined as mappable. The cumulative frequency of alloreactive clones was calculated as a percentage of all sequences, weighted by copy number. TCRdb obtained this table from immuneACCESS and retained in-frame rearrangements with V and J assigned. These tables miss some clones; where compared with another copy, unresolved V genes account for less than half of the shortfall, and the remainder is unexplained. D and trimming were read from the DNA, whereas the V and J calls and clone size are those reported in that table. The sample yields 90,000 to 120,000 clones; roughly 87% were counted once. Together, the top ten hold over 0.55% of the sample.

The time point label for this specimen denotes: cells obtained before transplantation from donor or recipient. CD3+CD4+ and CD3+CD8+ populations were FACS-sorted from unstimulated pre-transplant donor and recipient cells taken from spleen or lymph nodes. The TCR sequence derives from a human donor who was the organ donor for an intestinal transplant. The sequence joins TRBV7-3 to TRBJ2-2; TRBD2 is possibly the D segment (6 matching bases). The source material was unstimulated CD4+ T cells sorted from spleen or lymph node cells, sampled before transplant. This receptor has the CDR3 CASSLTAGNTGELFF. The sequenced DNA: TGTGCCAGCAGCTTAACTGCGGGAAACACCGGGGAGCTGTTTTTT.